The 29 T cell receptor beta chains below come from one sample, sequenced in a study of blood T cell repertoires in COVID-19. TCRdb's table, derived via immunoSEQ multiplex PCR, lists solely in-frame clones and lacks some. The repertoire includes about 190,000 clones, 70% to 85% of them detected once, and approximately 5.4% sits in the top ten. Material for sequencing was peripheral blood. The receptors derive from a woman in her 30s with acute or convalescent COVID-19.

The V and J genes are TRBV6-5 and TRBJ2-2; 7 bases are a match to TRBD1. CDR3 length: 14 residues. V dropped 6 bases and J dropped 4; count of bases not matched to a gene: 5. Germline V CDR1 and CDR2: MNHEY, SVGAGI. CDR3 in DNA: TGTGCCAGCAGCCTGAACAGGGGCACCGGGGAGCTGTTTTTT. Its protein is CASSLNRGTGELFF.

This rearrangement joins TRBV14 to TRBJ2-5; D is undetermined. Germline values: CDR1 SGHDN, CDR2 FVKESK. This CDR3 spans 14 amino acids. Trimming removed 0 bases at V and 7 bases at J, with 12 bases between. The CDR3 DNA follows: TGTGCCAGCAGCCAAGAAGCGACCATTGGGACCCAGTACTTC. Amino acid sequence: CASSQEATIGTQYF.

This clone occurred a few times. The chain employs TRBV7-2 and TRBJ1-1, with D perhaps matching TRBD1 (6 bases). This CDR3 is 14 amino acids long. Germline V gene sequence: CDR1 SGHTA, CDR2 FQGNSA. V dropped 0 bases and J dropped 10 bases, with 15 bases sitting between them. CDR3 nucleotides: TGTGCCAGCAGCTTAGCGGACAGCCGGGCGTTAGCTTTCTTT. Its protein is CASSLADSRALAFF.

The chain couples TRBV27 to TRBJ2-7; 8 bases line up with TRBD2. This CDR3 region has 14 residues. V shed 3 bases, J shed 2 bases, and the junction held 3 bases outside the gene matches. The germline V gene encodes CDR1 MNHEY and CDR2 SMNVEV (reference sequence). CDR3 nucleotide sequence: TGTGCCAGCAGTTTGAGTAGCGGGACCTACGAGCAGTACTTC. Its translation: CASSLSSGTYEQYF.

This clone has a handful of counts. This chain links TRBV7-6 with TRBJ1-5, with a tentative D call TRBD1 (5 bases). CDR1 is SGHVS and CDR2 is FNYEAQ in the germline V gene. Trimming removed 4 bases at V and 7 bases at J, with 11 bases between. The length of the CDR3 is 13 residues. CDR3 nucleotide sequence: TGTGCCAGCAGCTGGCGGGGGGACCAGCCCCAGCATTTT. This sequence encodes CASSWRGDQPQHF.

This chain joins TRBV27 and TRBJ2-1; 10 nucleotides align to TRBD2. The V and J ends lost 8 bases and 7 bases, in that order; junction bases with no gene match: 11. The germline V gene has CDR1 MNHEY and CDR2 SMNVEV (reference sequence). The CDR3 extends over 15 amino acids. The CDR3 DNA reads TGTGCCAGCCGCTCCCCTAGCGGGAGTGCGAATGAGCAGTTCTTC. Protein: CASRSPSGSANEQFF.

DNA for the CDR3: TGTGCCAGCAGCCAGGTGACTGAAGCTTTCTTT. This translates into CASSQVTEAFF. The V call is TRBV25-1, the J call TRBJ1-1, with D unresolved. The CDR3 is 11 amino acids. Germline CDR1 is MGHDK and CDR2 is SYGVNS. Trimming took 6 bases from V and 5 from J, leaving 7 bases between them.

The chain employs TRBV7-9 and TRBJ2-7; D not resolved. The V gene's germline CDR1 is SEHNR and CDR2 FQNEAQ (reference sequence). V was pared by 7 bases and J by 7 bases, with 11 bases between. The CDR3 is made up of 11 amino acids. The CDR3 spells CASISTGEQYF. The CDR3 region has the DNA TGTGCCAGCATCTCCACCGGGGAGCAGTACTTC.

V and J are TRBV27 and TRBJ1-2, with TRBD1 as a possible D gene (6 bases). The CDR3 totals 13 residues. The V gene lost 3 bases and the J gene lost 4 bases, with 9 bases spanning the gap. Germline V gene data show CDR1 as MNHEY and CDR2 as SMNVEV (reference sequence). The CDR3 nucleotides read TGTGCCAGCAGTTTGGACAGATCCTATGGCTACACCTTC. It specifies CASSLDRSYGYTF.

The rearrangement joins TRBV4-1 to TRBJ1-1; D is unclear. Germline CDR1 reads MGHRA; CDR2 reads YSYEKL. The ends were cut back, 4 bases at V and 7 bases at J, with 16 bases in the middle. The CDR3 length is 14 residues. CDR3 sequence: CASSRSDVGDEAFF. The DNA of the CDR3 is TGCGCCAGCAGCCGGTCAGATGTCGGGGATGAAGCTTTCTTT.

The chain combines TRBV6-1 with TRBJ2-7, with D possibly matching TRBD2 (6 bases). Between the trimmed V and J ends, which lost 1 base and 7 bases, there was a span of 17 bases. Germline V lookup: CDR1 MNHNS, CDR2 SASEGT. The CDR3 has 15 amino acids. CDR3: CASSEELVRELEQYF. Here the CDR3 DNA reads TGTGCCAGCAGTGAAGAGCTAGTCCGGGAGCTGGAGCAGTACTTC.

This chain connects TRBV6-2 or TRBV6-3 to TRBJ2-1; 8 bases fit TRBD2. Germline V gene lookup returns CDR1 MNHEY and CDR2 SVGEGT. V lost 2 bases and J lost 8; bases outside the gene matches: 8. The CDR3 runs 15 residues. Written as DNA, the CDR3 is TGTGCCAGCAGTTACCCCGGGGGGCGGGGGGATGAGCAGTTCTTC. Residues: CASSYPGGRGDEQFF.

The chain couples TRBV5-4 to TRBJ2-3; TRBD2 is a possible D gene (6 bases). V lost 2 bases to trimming and J lost 0 bases, with 10 bases between them. CDR1 and CDR2 from the germline V gene are SGHNT and YYREEE (reference sequence). The CDR3 has 15 amino acids. The CDR3 protein is CASSFSGASTDTQYF. Written as DNA, the CDR3 is TGTGCCAGCAGCTTTAGCGGAGCTAGCACAGATACGCAGTATTTT.

This rearrangement joins TRBV19 to TRBJ1-1, with TRBD1 identical over 7 bases. The germline V gene has CDR1 LNHDA and CDR2 SQIVND (reference sequence). The CDR3 contains 14 residues. V gave up 5 bases and J gave up 5 bases; unmatched junction bases: 8. The CDR3 DNA follows: TGTGCCAGTAGTGTACGACAGGGTAGGACTGAAGCTTTCTTT. It translates to CASSVRQGRTEAFF.

The gene calls are TRBV6-2 or TRBV6-3 and TRBJ1-4; D unclear. CDR3 length: 17 residues. Per the germline V gene, CDR1 is MNHEY and CDR2 is SVGEGT. Trimming took off 6 bases at V and 3 bases at J, with 20 bases between the two ends. The CDR3 region is CASSHPPLRGSNEKLFF. The CDR3 region has the DNA TGTGCCAGCAGCCACCCCCCTCTACGCGGTTCTAATGAAAAACTGTTTTTT.

The genes are TRBV27 and TRBJ2-3; D not resolved. This CDR3 has 13 residues. Germline V CDR1 and CDR2: MNHEY, SMNVEV (reference sequence). The ends were cut back, 8 bases at V and 2 bases at J, with 11 bases in the middle. Written as DNA, the CDR3 is TGTGCCAGCTTCCACGCGTACACAGATACGCAGTATTTT. Translating gives CASFHAYTDTQYF.

The chain carries TRBV7-3 and TRBJ2-3, with 7 bases matching TRBD2. Germline loops: CDR1 SGHTA, CDR2 FQGTGA. The CDR3 is 16 amino acids. The V and J ends lost 5 bases and 2 bases, in that order; junction bases with no gene match: 10. The CDR3 DNA sequence: TGTGCCAGCAGCCGGGGAGGGGCGGTCAACACAGATACGCAGTATTTT. The encoded protein is CASSRGGAVNTDTQYF.

The chain employs TRBV7-9 and TRBJ2-7, with D maybe TRBD2 (6 bases). V was pared by 0 bases and J by 3 bases, with 15 bases between. Germline V gives CDR1 SEHNR, CDR2 FQNEAQ (reference sequence). The CDR3 runs to 16 residues. CDR3 in DNA: TGTGCCAGCAGCTTAGCGAGGAGGGGCGCGGGCTACGAGCAGTACTTC. This sequence encodes CASSLARRGAGYEQYF.

This clone appeared a single time. This chain connects TRBV6-5 to TRBJ1-4; D perhaps matches TRBD1 (6 bases). This CDR3 is 15 amino acids long. V lost 6 bases, J lost 0 bases, and 11 bases lay in between. Germline-derived CDR1 and CDR2 are MNHEY and SVGAGI. CDR3 sequence reads: CASRDRVATNEKLFF. The CDR3 nucleotides read TGTGCCAGCAGGGACAGAGTTGCAACTAATGAAAAACTGTTTTTT.

The count of this clone is one. The chain recombines TRBV13 with TRBJ2-5, with TRBD1 as a possible D gene (5 bases). The CDR3 runs to 18 residues. The germline V gene has CDR1 PRHDT and CDR2 FYEKMQ (reference sequence). V was shortened by 5 bases and J by 5 bases, with 27 bases between the two germline ends. CDR3 loop: CASSPDTLTSGLSETQYF. In DNA, the CDR3 is TGTGCCAGCAGCCCGGACACCCTTACTTCAGGGTTATCCGAGACCCAGTACTTC.

This chain connects TRBV30 to TRBJ1-3; D is uncertain. Looked up from germline, CDR1 is GTSNPN and CDR2 is SVGIG (reference sequence). This CDR3 is built from 12 residues. Trimming removed 6 bases from V and 5 bases from J, with 11 bases in between. In DNA, the CDR3 is TGTGCCTGCTACAACAGCAGAAACACCATATATTTT. This translates into CACYNSRNTIYF. The full variable domain, with the rest looked up from reference TRBV30 and TRBJ1-3, is SQTIHQWPATLVQPVGSPLSLECTVEGTSNPNLYWYRQAAGRGLQLLFYSVGIGQISSEVPQNLSASRPQDRQFILSSKKLLLSDSGFYLCACYNSRNTIYFGEGSWLTVV.

This chain joins TRBV6-9 and TRBJ2-1, with TRBD2 as a possible D gene (5 bases). V lost 5 bases, J lost 13 bases, and 27 bases lay in between. The CDR3 runs 16 residues. The germline V gene has CDR1 MNHGY and CDR2 SVAAGI. In DNA, the CDR3 is TGTGCCAGCAGTGCTAGGGAGTCTGGTCGGATGGGCGGTCAGTTCTTC. The encoded protein is CASSARESGRMGGQFF.

This chain joins TRBV15 and TRBJ1-1; no definite D call. This CDR3 is 13 amino acids long. Germline V gene data show CDR1 as LNHNV and CDR2 as YYDKDF (reference sequence). V was pared by 7 bases and J by 3 bases, with 12 bases between. The CDR3 sequence: CATTTLRDTEAFF. The DNA of the CDR3 is TGTGCCACCACAACCCTACGGGACACTGAAGCTTTCTTT.

This rearrangement joins TRBV28 to TRBJ1-2, with TRBD1 matching 10 bases. The V segment lost 3 bases and the J segment 8 bases; nucleotides outside the gene matches: 6. Germline values: CDR1 MDHEN, CDR2 SYDVKM. The CDR3 is 14 residues long. The CDR3 is CASSFSDRGQGYTF. The CDR3 DNA is TGTGCCAGCAGTTTTTCCGACAGGGGGCAAGGCTACACCTTC.

The chain carries TRBV7-3 and TRBJ1-5; 8 positions agree with TRBD1. After removal of 5 bases from V and 6 bases from J, the junction contained 6 bases not matched to a gene. Germline V gene data show CDR1 as SGHTA and CDR2 as FQGTGA. The CDR3 runs 14 residues. The CDR3: CASSVRQGSQPQHF. CDR3 DNA sequence: TGTGCCAGCAGCGTTCGACAGGGGAGTCAGCCCCAGCATTTT.

This clone has only a few counts. This chain links TRBV9 with TRBJ2-3, with D hard to call. Germline assignment: CDR1 SGDLS and CDR2 YYNGEE. The CDR3 consists of 16 residues. The V and J ends lost 4 bases and 2 bases respectively, with 17 bases between them. The CDR3 sequence is CASSSRGQMITDTQYF. In nucleotides, the CDR3 is TGTGCCAGCAGCTCTCGCGGCCAGATGATCACAGATACGCAGTATTTT. The full variable domain, with the rest looked up from reference TRBV9 and TRBJ2-3, is DSGVTQTPKHLITATGQRVTLRCSPRSGDLSVYWYQQSLDQGLQFLIQYYNGEERAKGNILERFSAQQFPDLHSELNLSSLELGDSALYFCASSSRGQMITDTQYFGPGTRLTVL.

This chain connects TRBV2 to TRBJ2-5; D is possibly TRBD2 (5 bases). CDR3 length: 13 amino acids. CDR1 SNHLY and CDR2 FYNNEI come from the germline V gene. Between the trimmed V and J ends, which lost 6 bases and 2 bases, there was a span of 10 bases. The DNA for the CDR3 is TGTGCCAGCAGCAGAGCGGAACAAGAGACCCAGTACTTC. This encodes CASSRAEQETQYF. Full variable domain (rest looked up from reference TRBV2 and TRBJ2-5): EPEVTQTPSHQVTQMGQEVILRCVPISNHLYFYWYRQILGQKVEFLVSFYNNEISEKSEIFDDQFSVERPDGSNFTLKIRSTKLEDSAMYFCASSRAEQETQYFGPGTRLLVL.

The chain couples TRBV9 to TRBJ2-1, with 11 bases lining up with TRBD2. The CDR3 runs 17 residues. Germline V gene lookup returns CDR1 SGDLS and CDR2 YYNGEE. Trimming removed 0 bases from V and 3 bases from J; junction bases left unmatched: 5. CDR3 amino acids: CASSVGASGGFYNEQFF. The CDR3 DNA follows: TGTGCCAGCAGCGTAGGGGCTAGCGGGGGGTTCTACAATGAGCAGTTCTTC. Full variable domain (rest looked up from reference TRBV9 and TRBJ2-1): DSGVTQTPKHLITATGQRVTLRCSPRSGDLSVYWYQQSLDQGLQFLIQYYNGEERAKGNILERFSAQQFPDLHSELNLSSLELGDSALYFCASSVGASGGFYNEQFFGPGTRLTVL.

The CDR3 loop is CASSADRTEQFF. In nucleotides, the CDR3 is TGTGCCAGCAGTGCCGACAGGACCGAGCAGTTCTTC. This rearrangement joins TRBV2 to TRBJ2-1; weak D call: TRBD1 (6 bases). This CDR3 has 12 residues. With 4 bases removed from V and 10 bases from J, the gap between germline ends came to 11 bases. Germline V gene sequence: CDR1 SNHLY, CDR2 FYNNEI.